This T cell receptor beta chain was documented in a study of blood T cell repertoires in COVID-19. Study details: COVID-19 samples collected from the United States, Italy and Spain covered acute and convalescent phases.

A Seattle source enrolled patients during active infection and followed them longitudinally. Per the germline V gene, CDR1 is LNHDA and CDR2 is SQIVND (reference sequence). The ends lost 4 bases at V and 3 bases at J; junction bases unmatched: 2. The CDR3 contains 15 residues. Assay used: immunoSEQ multiplex PCR; TCRdb lists only in-frame clones, some missing. Of some 260,000 clones in the sample, 88% were seen once. Specimen: peripheral blood. The V gene is TRBV19, the J gene TRBJ2-1, with TRBD2 matching over 11 bases. This receptor was obtained from a woman in her 70s with COVID-19, enrolled during active disease. CDR3 amino acids: CASSRGTSGYNEQFF. The CDR3 DNA follows: TGTGCCAGTAGTAGGGGGACTAGCGGCTACAATGAGCAGTTCTTC.